The 13 T cell receptor beta chains in this list originate from one sample, sequenced in a study of spatial heterogeneity in lung cancer. The time point denotes: sample taken at primary tumor resection. Whole RNA, isolated from tumor, nontumor lung or frozen PBMC, was sequenced without prior sorting. TCRdb recomputed calls from the 5' RACE reads with MiXCR, one row per CDR3 protein. The table includes approximately 11,000 distinct CDR3 sequences, roughly 6.2% detected once. Specimen: normal lung tissue next to the tumor, collected at surgery. These TCRs come from a male donor with early-stage non-small cell lung cancer.

The table lists this clonotype with many counts. The chain uses TRBV15 and TRBJ2-3; D tentatively reads TRBD1 or TRBD2 (5 bases each). This CDR3 has 15 amino acids. V lost 1 base to trimming and J lost 4 bases, with 12 bases between them. Germline CDR1 is LNHNV and CDR2 is YYDKDF (reference sequence). CDR3 nucleotide sequence: TGTGCCACCAGCAGAGGATCAAGGGACGCAGATACGCAGTATTTT. The encoded protein is CATSRGSRDADTQYF.

This clonotype has a count of ten or more. The rearrangement uses TRBV24-1 and TRBJ2-1, with TRBD2 matching over 7 bases. Trimming took 8 bases from V and 2 from J; bases not matched to a gene: 20. CDR3 length equals 19 residues. From germline, CDR1 is KGHDR and CDR2 SFDVKD. The CDR3 protein is CATTPSLKLARNPYNEQFF. The CDR3 DNA reads TGTGCCACCACTCCATCCCTGAAACTAGCGCGAAACCCCTACAATGAGCAGTTCTTC.

This chain uses TRBV3-1 with TRBJ1-2; D unresolved. This CDR3 has 12 residues. V shed 5 bases and J shed 13 bases, with 17 bases lying between them. Germline CDR1 LGHDT, CDR2 YNNKEL (reference sequence). For the CDR3, the DNA is TGTGCCAGCAGCTCATCTTTACACATCCCCACCTTC. It codes for CASSSSLHIPTF. Based on the CDR3 plus reference TRBV3-1 and TRBJ1-2, the full variable domain is DTAVSQTPKYLVTQMGNDKSIKCEQNLGHDTMYWYKQDSKKFLKIMFSYNNKELIINETVPNRFSPKSPDKAHLNLHINSLELGDSAVYFCASSSSLHIPTFGSGTRLTVV.

This clonotype was counted a few times. The V and J genes are TRBV14 and TRBJ1-2; no definite D call. Germline CDR1 SGHDN, CDR2 FVKESK. This CDR3 has 13 amino acids. V lost 3 bases and J lost 4, with 9 bases in between. CDR3 residues: CASSHGRAYGYTF. The CDR3 DNA reads TGTGCCAGCAGCCATGGCCGTGCCTATGGCTACACCTTC.

In its sample, this clonotype is medium-sized. The gene calls are TRBV29-1 and TRBJ2-1; D gene uncertain. Germline V CDR1 and CDR2: SQVTM, ANQGSEA. The CDR3 is 14 amino acids. V shed 1 base and J shed 0 bases, with 7 bases lying between them. The CDR3 reads CSVEGQSSYNEQFF. The CDR3, as DNA: TGCAGCGTTGAAGGGCAGAGCTCCTACAATGAGCAGTTCTTC.

Sample share makes this clonotype medium-sized. The chain recombines TRBV4-2 with TRBJ2-3; no firm D call. The germline gives CDR1 LGHNA, CDR2 YNFKEQ. There are 13 residues in the CDR3. V lost 2 bases to trimming and J lost 6 bases, with 9 bases between them. The CDR3 nucleotides are TGTGCCAGCAGCCAAAGGACGGCGGATACGCAGTATTTT. Protein sequence: CASSQRTADTQYF.

This clonotype occurred many times. The V and J genes are TRBV29-1 and TRBJ2-2; D gene uncertain. The CDR3 runs to 15 residues. Germline-derived CDR1 and CDR2 are SQVTM and ANQGSEA. Between the trimmed V and J ends, which lost 6 bases and 1 base, there was a span of 15 bases. The CDR3 coding sequence is TGCAGCGTGCCGAAGGACGGATTGAACACCGGGGAGCTGTTTTTT. This encodes CSVPKDGLNTGELFF.

At least ten counts were recorded for this clonotype. The chain recombines TRBV7-8 with TRBJ2-6; TRBD1 matches 7 bases. V lost 5 bases and J lost 0; bases outside the gene matches: 7. This CDR3 comprises 17 residues. Per the germline V gene, CDR1 is SGHVS and CDR2 is FQNEAQ. The CDR3 here is CASSPRGQSSGANVLTF. DNA of the CDR3: TGTGCCAGCAGCCCTCGGGGACAGAGCTCTGGGGCCAACGTCCTGACTTTC.

The chain links TRBV7-2 to TRBJ2-7; D remains unclear. Per the germline V gene, CDR1 is SGHTA and CDR2 is FQGNSA. V was cut by 5 bases and J by 4 bases, with 18 bases left in between. This CDR3 is 15 amino acids long. CDR3 in DNA: TGTGCCAGCAGCCTACTACCGACACCACAGTACGAGCAGTACTTC. Residues: CASSLLPTPQYEQYF.

Notes on this clonotype: Being one base from a much bigger clone, this may be a read error. This chain joins TRBV12-3 or TRBV12-4 and TRBJ2-3, with 10 bases fitting TRBD2. This CDR3 contains 18 residues. CDR3 protein: CTSSYAARLAGAVDTQYF. CDR3 DNA: TGTACCAGCAGTTACGCGGCCCGGCTAGCGGGAGCGGTAGATACGCAGTATTTT.

This clonotype is medium-sized (0.01 to 0.1%) in the sample. The gene calls are TRBV20-1 and TRBJ2-7, with 7 bases aligning to TRBD1. Trimming took 3 bases from V and 2 from J; bases not matched to a gene: 7. The CDR3 runs to 14 residues. CDR1 DFQATT and CDR2 SNEGSKA come from the germline V gene (reference sequence). In DNA form, the CDR3 reads TGCAGTGCTAGTCCCGGGACAGCTACCTACGAGCAGTACTTC. This codes for CSASPGTATYEQYF.

This clonotype was picked up many times. The CDR3 DNA sequence: TGTGCCAGCAGCTTCAGGGCTGAAAATCAGCCCCAGCATTTT. Translating it yields CASSFRAENQPQHF. This chain links TRBV7-2 with TRBJ1-5, with D possibly TRBD1 on 5 matching bases. Germline V CDR1 and CDR2: SGHTA, FQGNSA. The CDR3 has 14 amino acids. V was shortened by 3 bases and J by 4 bases, with 10 bases between the two germline ends.

This clonotype was seen a handful of times. V gene TRBV20-1 combines with J gene TRBJ1-5; 7 nucleotides agree with TRBD1. CDR3 size: 14 residues. Germline-derived CDR1 and CDR2 are DFQATT and SNEGSKA (reference sequence). V was clipped by 4 bases and J by 5 bases; unmatched bases: 8. CDR3 sequence reads: CSATQGGGDQPQHF. The CDR3 coding sequence is TGCAGTGCTACCCAGGGGGGAGGGGATCAGCCCCAGCATTTT.